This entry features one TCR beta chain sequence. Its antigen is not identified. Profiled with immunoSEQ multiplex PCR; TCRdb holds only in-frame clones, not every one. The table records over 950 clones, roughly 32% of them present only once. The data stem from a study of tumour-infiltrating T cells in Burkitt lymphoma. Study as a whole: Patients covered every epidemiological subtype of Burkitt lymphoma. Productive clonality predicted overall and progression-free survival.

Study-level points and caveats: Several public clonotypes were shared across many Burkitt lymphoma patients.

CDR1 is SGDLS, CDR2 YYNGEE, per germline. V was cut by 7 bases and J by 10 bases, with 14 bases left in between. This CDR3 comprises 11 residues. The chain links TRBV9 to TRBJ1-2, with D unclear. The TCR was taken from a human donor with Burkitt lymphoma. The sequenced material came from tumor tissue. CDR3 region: CASGTNGDYTF. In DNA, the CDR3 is TGTGCCAGCGGTACAAACGGGGACTACACCTTC.